This T cell receptor (beta chain) was profiled in a study of somatic mutations in cytotoxic T cells in rheumatoid arthritis. Study-wide results and limits: Antigen targets of the expanded CD8+ clones remained unidentified. TRBV07 showed slight underrepresentation in rheumatoid arthritis patients, unadjusted for multiple comparisons.

The germline V gene has CDR1 SEHNR and CDR2 FQNEAQ (reference sequence). Trimming left V 5 bases short and J 5 bases short, with 15 bases between. The CDR3 length is 14 residues. This table comes from immunoSEQ multiplex PCR, and its TCRdb copy is limited to in-frame clones, with some not included. In the table there are 12,000 or so clones, over 70% of which are singletons. This clone is large (0.1 to 1%). The antigen remains unidentified. Material: CD8+ T cells sorted from blood. This sequence joins TRBV7-9 and TRBJ1-1; D gene ambiguous. The receptor was isolated from a man aged 50-60 years in good health. In DNA, the CDR3 is TGTGCCAGCAGCGGCCATCTTCGGAAGACTGAAGCTTTCTTT. Protein product: CASSGHLRKTEAFF.